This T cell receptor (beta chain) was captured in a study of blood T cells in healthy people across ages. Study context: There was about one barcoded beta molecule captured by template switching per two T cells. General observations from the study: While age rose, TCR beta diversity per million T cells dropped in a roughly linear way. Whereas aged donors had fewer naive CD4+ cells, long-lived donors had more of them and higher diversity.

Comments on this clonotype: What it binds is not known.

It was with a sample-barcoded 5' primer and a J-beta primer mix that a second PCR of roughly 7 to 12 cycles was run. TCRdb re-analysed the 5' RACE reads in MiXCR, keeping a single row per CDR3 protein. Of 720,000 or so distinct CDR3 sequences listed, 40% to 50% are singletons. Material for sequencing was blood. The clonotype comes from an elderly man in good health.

CDR3 protein: CSARALGRGPDTQYF. The CDR3 DNA sequence: TGCAGTGCTAGGGCACTAGGAAGGGGGCCAGATACGCAGTATTTT. The genes are TRBV20-1 and TRBJ2-3; 7 bases fit TRBD1. With V trimmed by 3 bases and J by 4 bases, 10 bases remained unmatched. The CDR3 runs 15 residues. Germline lookup yields CDR1 DFQATT and CDR2 SNEGSKA (reference sequence).